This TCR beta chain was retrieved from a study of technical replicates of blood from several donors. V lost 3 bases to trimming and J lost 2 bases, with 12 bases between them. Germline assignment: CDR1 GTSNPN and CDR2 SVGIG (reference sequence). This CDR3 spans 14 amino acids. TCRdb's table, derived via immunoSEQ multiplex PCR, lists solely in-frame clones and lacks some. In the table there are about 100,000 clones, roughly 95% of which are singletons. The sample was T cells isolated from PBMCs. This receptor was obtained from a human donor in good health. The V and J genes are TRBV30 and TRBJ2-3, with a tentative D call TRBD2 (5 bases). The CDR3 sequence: CAWSPGIFTDTQYF. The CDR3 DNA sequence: TGTGCCTGGAGCCCCGGGATTTTCACAGATACGCAGTATTTT.